Below, 29 T cell receptor beta chains from the same sample are listed, as sequenced in a study of cytomegalovirus exposure and HLA in healthy donors. The PCR had 60 Vbeta and 13 Jbeta primers. Generated by immunoSEQ multiplex PCR, the TCRdb table keeps only in-frame clones and is missing some. Recorded for this sample: around 77,000 clones. Sequencing used PBMCs. The receptors were sampled from a man aged 50-60 years in good health and CMV-seropositive.

The chain carries TRBV4-1 and TRBJ2-3, with 10 positions matching TRBD2. V gave up 0 bases and J gave up 2 bases; unmatched junction bases: 2. The CDR3 is 16 amino acids. The germline CDR1 and CDR2 sequences are MGHRA and YSYEKL. The CDR3 is CASSQEGLATTDTQYF. The CDR3 coding sequence is TGCGCCAGCAGCCAAGAGGGACTAGCGACCACAGATACGCAGTATTTT.

J is TRBJ1-3 and V is TRBV9; D is unresolved. Germline CDR1 is SGDLS and CDR2 is YYNGEE. The CDR3 sequence is 16 residues long. V was trimmed by 0 bases and J by 0 bases, leaving 10 bases between them. The CDR3 region is CASSVDPDTSGNTIYF. CDR3 bases: TGTGCCAGCAGCGTAGACCCCGACACCTCTGGAAACACCATATATTTT.

The V and J genes are TRBV5-6 and TRBJ2-5, with D hard to call. Germline V gives CDR1 SGHDT, CDR2 YYEEEE. V lost 4 bases, J lost 1 base, and 2 bases lay in between. The CDR3 runs 11 residues. The CDR3 spells CASSRQETQYF. CDR3 coding DNA: TGTGCCAGCAGCCGCCAAGAGACCCAGTACTTC.

The chain couples TRBV19 to TRBJ2-1, with D unclear. CDR3 size: 16 residues. Trimming removed 3 bases from V and 4 bases from J, with 16 bases in between. CDR1 LNHDA and CDR2 SQIVND come from the germline V gene (reference sequence). The chain's CDR3 is CASSMQEVLNYNEQFF. CDR3 in DNA: TGTGCCAGTAGTATGCAGGAAGTCCTAAATTACAATGAGCAGTTCTTC. The full variable domain, in which reference TRBV19 and TRBJ2-1 provide the parts outside the CDR3, is DGGITQSPKYLFRKEGQNVTLSCEQNLNHDAMYWYRQDPGQGLRLIYYSQIVNDFQKGDIAEGYSVSREKKESFPLTVTSAQKNPTAFYLCASSMQEVLNYNEQFFGPGTRLTVL.

CDR3 amino acids: CAISEGTGPYTDTQYF. In DNA, the CDR3 is TGTGCCATCAGTGAGGGGACTGGACCCTACACAGATACGCAGTATTTT. The V gene is TRBV10-3, the J gene TRBJ2-3; D might be TRBD2 (6 bases). This CDR3 region has 16 residues. V lost 2 bases, J lost 2 bases, and 14 bases lay in between. Germline V lookup: CDR1 ENHRY, CDR2 SYGVKD.

The CDR3 reads CASSTTISGANVLTF. The CDR3 coding sequence is TGTGCCAGCAGTACAACCATCTCTGGGGCCAACGTCCTGACTTTC. This chain uses TRBV2 with TRBJ2-6; D is uncertain. This CDR3 is built from 15 residues. Germline V gene sequence: CDR1 SNHLY, CDR2 FYNNEI. Trimming took off 5 bases at V and 0 bases at J, with 8 bases between the two ends.

The chain carries TRBV5-4 and TRBJ1-2, with 7 bases matching TRBD1. Germline-derived CDR1 and CDR2 are SGHNT and YYREEE (reference sequence). Losses at the gene ends were 0 bases for V and 12 bases for J; bases not matched to a gene: 2. CDR3 length: 11 amino acids. The CDR3 coding sequence is TGTGCCAGCAGCTTGGGCGACAGGGACACCTTC. Its protein is CASSLGDRDTF.

V and J are TRBV5-1 and TRBJ1-1; no definite D call. This CDR3 is 13 amino acids long. The germline V gene has CDR1 SGHRS and CDR2 YFSETQ. Trimming shortened V by 0 bases and J by 3 bases, and 6 bases separated the two germline ends. The CDR3 DNA sequence: TGCGCCAGCAGCTTGGGTGTCGACACTGAAGCTTTCTTT. The encoded protein is CASSLGVDTEAFF.

This chain connects TRBV5-1 to TRBJ2-1, with 13 bases identical to TRBD2. The CDR3 covers 17 residues. The ends lost 0 bases at V and 9 bases at J; junction bases unmatched: 9. From germline, CDR1 is SGHRS and CDR2 YFSETQ. CDR3 in amino acids: CASSLGLAGGGGGEQFF. Written as DNA, the CDR3 is TGCGCCAGCAGCTTGGGACTAGCGGGAGGAGGGGGAGGTGAGCAGTTCTTC.

The chain combines TRBV27 with TRBJ2-2; perhaps TRBD1 as D (5 bases). This CDR3 comprises 15 residues. Germline V gives CDR1 MNHEY, CDR2 SMNVEV (reference sequence). Between the trimmed V and J ends, which lost 6 bases and 0 bases, there was a span of 11 bases. The CDR3 loop reads CASSQDSTNTGELFF. The CDR3 nucleotides are TGTGCCAGCAGCCAAGACAGTACGAACACCGGGGAGCTGTTTTTT.

The chain recombines TRBV7-9 with TRBJ2-1; 8 nucleotides agree with TRBD1. Trimming cost V 6 bases and J 3 bases; bases outside gene matches: 7. Germline V gene lookup returns CDR1 SEHNR and CDR2 FQNEAQ (reference sequence). The CDR3 is 15 amino acids. The CDR3 loop is CASSPDRGGYNEQFF. In DNA form, the CDR3 reads TGTGCCAGCAGTCCCGACAGGGGAGGCTACAATGAGCAGTTCTTC.

Here the CDR3 reads CASSQRDNPWGSQPQHF. The CDR3, as DNA: TGCGCCAGCAGCCAGAGGGACAATCCCTGGGGTAGTCAGCCCCAGCATTTT. This chain joins TRBV4-1 and TRBJ1-5, with D possibly matching TRBD1 (6 bases). CDR1 MGHRA and CDR2 YSYEKL come from the germline V gene. The CDR3 consists of 17 residues. Trimming pared 3 bases from V and 6 bases from J, leaving 21 bases between.

This sequence joins TRBV7-2 and TRBJ2-5; 8 bases line up with TRBD1. The V segment lost 3 bases and the J segment 5 bases; nucleotides outside the gene matches: 5. The CDR3 is 14 amino acids. CDR1 is SGHTA, CDR2 FQGNSA, per germline. CDR3 DNA: TGTGCCAGCAGCTTGGACAGGGCGGCGGAGACCCAGTACTTC. Translation gives CASSLDRAAETQYF. Based on the CDR3 plus reference TRBV7-2 and TRBJ2-5, the full variable domain is GAGVSQSPSNKVTEKGKDVELRCDPISGHTALYWYRQSLGQGLEFLIYFQGNSAPDKSGLPSDRFSAERTGGSVSTLTIQRTQQEDSAVYLCASSLDRAAETQYFGPGTRLLVL.

V usage is TRBV7-9 and J usage is TRBJ2-6; 8 bases line up with TRBD1. This CDR3 contains 16 residues. V lost 6 bases and J lost 1; bases outside the gene matches: 5. Germline values: CDR1 SEHNR, CDR2 FQNEAQ (reference sequence). CDR3 amino acids: CASSSGGRSGANVLTF. The CDR3 DNA sequence: TGTGCCAGCAGTTCAGGGGGCAGATCTGGGGCCAACGTCCTGACTTTC.

V gene TRBV19 combines with J gene TRBJ1-5, with TRBD1 matching 7 bases. The trim removed 9 bases at V and 8 bases at J, leaving 10 bases unmatched. The CDR3 loop spans 13 amino acids. Per germline, CDR1 LNHDA and CDR2 SQIVND (reference sequence). The CDR3 loop is CASSDRENKPQHF. In DNA, the CDR3 is TGTGCCAGCTCCGACAGGGAGAATAAGCCCCAGCATTTT.

V gene TRBV7-9 combines with J gene TRBJ2-4; 9 bases agree with TRBD1. Looked up from germline, CDR1 is SEHNR and CDR2 is FQNEAQ (reference sequence). The trim removed 5 bases at V and 7 bases at J, leaving 3 bases unmatched. The CDR3 has 13 amino acids. As DNA, the CDR3 is TGTGCCAGCAGCGGGGGGACAGGGAACATTCAGTACTTC. Translating it yields CASSGGTGNIQYF.

This sequence joins TRBV10-1 and TRBJ1-5; D perhaps matches TRBD1 (6 bases). V was trimmed by 6 bases and J by 5 bases, leaving 11 bases between them. The CDR3 runs 13 residues. From germline, CDR1 is WNHNN and CDR2 SYGVQD (reference sequence). The CDR3, as DNA: TGCGCCAGCAGCGAATACAGGGATCAGCCCCAGCATTTT. Encoded protein: CASSEYRDQPQHF.

V is TRBV5-1 and J is TRBJ2-2; weak D call: TRBD2 (6 bases). Germline CDR1 reads SGHRS; CDR2 reads YFSETQ. The CDR3 has 15 amino acids. Trimming took 0 bases from V and 4 from J, leaving 10 bases between them. CDR3 in amino acids: CASSLGRDGTGELFF. The CDR3 nucleotides are TGCGCCAGCAGCTTGGGGAGGGACGGCACCGGGGAGCTGTTTTTT.

Here the CDR3 DNA reads TGCGCCAGCAGCTTTGACTCCCCGGGACTAGCGCGGGAGCAGTACTTC. Translating gives CASSFDSPGLAREQYF. V gene TRBV5-1 combines with J gene TRBJ2-7, with 10 bases identical to TRBD2. The CDR3 loop spans 16 amino acids. V gave up 2 bases and J gave up 7 bases; unmatched junction bases: 12. Germline CDR1 is SGHRS and CDR2 is YFSETQ.

The chain has TRBV6-1 and TRBJ2-7; 8 bases align to TRBD1. Germline V gene sequence: CDR1 MNHNS, CDR2 SASEGT. The CDR3 is 14 residues long. V shed 4 bases, J shed 5 bases, and the junction held 7 bases outside the gene matches. CDR3 sequence: CASSGQGKVNEQYV. The DNA of the CDR3 is TGTGCCAGCAGTGGACAGGGGAAGGTGAACGAGCAGTACGTC.

The chain recombines TRBV6-1 with TRBJ2-1, with 8 nucleotides matching TRBD2. Germline trimming cut 3 bases from V and 0 bases from J; bases unmatched to any gene: 10. The CDR3 covers 18 residues. The V gene's germline CDR1 is MNHNS and CDR2 SASEGT. The CDR3: CASSDQRGHISSYNEQFF. The DNA of the CDR3 is TGTGCCAGCAGTGACCAGCGGGGGCATATTAGCTCCTACAATGAGCAGTTCTTC.

The V gene is TRBV11-2, the J gene TRBJ2-2; 8 bases are shared with TRBD2. The CDR3 is 17 amino acids. The V segment lost 5 bases and the J segment 2 bases; nucleotides outside the gene matches: 10. The germline CDR1 and CDR2 sequences are SGHAT and FQNNGV. CDR3 sequence (DNA): TGTGCCAGCAGCCTGGCCTGGAGCGGGAGAAACACCGGGGAGCTGTTTTTT. This gives the protein CASSLAWSGRNTGELFF.

The CDR3 DNA reads TGCGCCAGCAGCCAAGCGGGTAATCAGCCCCAGCATTTT. Its translation is CASSQAGNQPQHF. V is TRBV4-1 and J is TRBJ1-5; D gene ambiguous. Germline CDR1 and CDR2: MGHRA and YSYEKL. The CDR3 runs to 13 residues. The V end was cut by 1 base, the J end by 4 bases, with 5 bases between.

The chain recombines TRBV28 with TRBJ1-5; tentative D call: TRBD1 (6 bases). Trimming took 5 bases from V and 2 from J, leaving 19 bases between them. The CDR3 loop spans 17 amino acids. The germline gives CDR1 MDHEN, CDR2 SYDVKM. The CDR3 bases are TGTGCCAGCAGTCCCGCGGGGGGGGGCGAAGGCAATCAGCCCCAGCATTTT. This translates into CASSPAGGGEGNQPQHF.

V gene TRBV2 combines with J gene TRBJ2-1; 10 nucleotides match TRBD1. The V and J ends lost 0 bases and 5 bases, in that order; junction bases with no gene match: 7. Germline CDR1 is SNHLY and CDR2 is FYNNEI. This CDR3 comprises 17 residues. CDR3 nucleotide sequence: TGTGCCAGCAGTGAAGCACAGACAGGGGGCAGGCACAATGAGCAGTTCTTC. It encodes CASSEAQTGGRHNEQFF.

V usage is TRBV28 and J usage is TRBJ2-1; 9 nucleotides match TRBD2. The junction had 11 bases not matched to a gene; V was cut back by 6 bases and J by 8 bases. The CDR3 covers 15 residues. Germline loops: CDR1 MDHEN, CDR2 SYDVKM. CDR3 in DNA: TGTGCCAGCAGGACGGATAGCGGGAGAGGGTATGAGCAGTTCTTC. This gives the protein CASRTDSGRGYEQFF.

This chain links TRBV4-1 with TRBJ2-7; no clear D gene. This CDR3 region has 12 residues. Germline V gene data show CDR1 as MGHRA and CDR2 as YSYEKL. Deletions cut 0 bases from V and 6 bases from J, with 6 bases between. The CDR3 region has the DNA TGCGCCAGCAGCCAAGATACGGGCGAGCAGTACTTC. It yields the protein CASSQDTGEQYF.

J is TRBJ2-7 and V is TRBV6-1, with 7 bases aligning to TRBD2. Germline V gene sequence: CDR1 MNHNS, CDR2 SASEGT. Trimming removed 5 bases from V and 7 bases from J; junction bases left unmatched: 11. The CDR3 runs 14 residues. Written as DNA, the CDR3 is TGTGCCAGCAGTTGGGATGGTAGTAGCGGGGAGCAGTACGTC. Its protein is CASSWDGSSGEQYV.

V is TRBV9 and J is TRBJ2-3; the match to TRBD1 covers 7 bases. This CDR3 has 18 residues. V shed 0 bases, J shed 4 bases, and the junction held 14 bases outside the gene matches. Germline assignment: CDR1 SGDLS and CDR2 YYNGEE. Here the CDR3 reads CASSVEVSRQGVADTQYF. CDR3 DNA: TGTGCCAGCAGCGTAGAGGTTAGTCGGCAGGGGGTTGCAGATACGCAGTATTTT.